Listed below are T cell receptor beta chains from one sample, sequenced in a study of early T cells in non-severe SARS-CoV-2 infection. TCRdb reanalysed the 5' RACE reads using MiXCR and keeps one entry per CDR3 protein. The sample has around 29,000 distinct CDR3 sequences; roughly a tenth are singletons. Material for sequencing was whole blood. The origin of the receptors is an adult who was a healthcare worker with PCR-confirmed SARS-CoV-2 infection or an uninfected control (not recorded which). CDR3s include the opening cysteine and the closing phenylalanine or tryptophan. D genes are given only for firm matches. Clone size is not always given. Where it is, it says once, few, many or a class for expanded clones.

V gene: TRBV9
J gene: TRBJ1-3
clone size: NA
D gene: TRBD1
CDR3 DNA: TGTGCCAGCAGCGACGGACAGGGCTTCTCTGGAAACACCATATATTTT
CDR3 protein: CASSDGQGFSGNTIYF

V gene: TRBV2
J gene: TRBJ1-6
clone size: NA
D gene: TRBD1
CDR3 DNA: TGTGCCAGCAGGTGGGGACAGGGTAATTCACCCCTCCACTTT
CDR3 protein: CASRWGQGNSPLHF

V gene: TRBV12-3/TRBV12-4
J gene: TRBJ2-2
clone size: NA
D gene: TRBD1
CDR3 DNA: TGTGCCAGCACCCCACGGACAGGGAACACCGGGGAGCTGTTTTTT
CDR3 protein: CASTPRTGNTGELFF

V gene: TRBV20-1
J gene: TRBJ2-1
clone size: many
D gene: TRBD2
CDR3 DNA: TGCAGTGCCATTTCCCACCCCGTGCGGGGGGGGTACAATGAGCAGTTCTTC
CDR3 protein: CSAISHPVRGGYNEQFF

V gene: TRBV5-1
J gene: TRBJ2-5
clone size: many
D gene: NA
CDR3 DNA: TGCGCCAGCAGCCGAATGGGGGAGACCCAGTACTTC
CDR3 protein: CASSRMGETQYF

V gene: TRBV20-1
J gene: TRBJ2-3
clone size: many
D gene: NA
CDR3 DNA: TGCAGTGCTAGGGGGGGAGCCGAAGCAGATACGCAGTATTTT
CDR3 protein: CSARGGAEADTQYF

V gene: TRBV6-2/TRBV6-3
J gene: TRBJ2-7
clone size: many
D gene: NA
CDR3 DNA: TGTGCCAGCAGACGACGAGGGAACGAGCAGTACTTC
CDR3 protein: CASRRRGNEQYF

V gene: TRBV6-5
J gene: TRBJ2-4
clone size: many
D gene: NA
CDR3 DNA: TGTGCCAGCAGTGCGACCGCACTAGCCAAAAACATTCAGTACTTC
CDR3 protein: CASSATALAKNIQYF

V gene: TRBV7-2
J gene: TRBJ2-7
clone size: many
D gene: NA
CDR3 DNA: TGTGCCAGCAGCTTAGCACAGGGAGTTCGCGAGCAGTACTTC
CDR3 protein: CASSLAQGVREQYF

V gene: TRBV29-1
J gene: TRBJ2-2
clone size: NA
D gene: TRBD1
CDR3 DNA: TGCAGCGTTCCCTCCGGACAGGGCAGTTATTTGGACACCGGGGAGCTGTTTTTT
CDR3 protein: CSVPSGQGSYLDTGELFF

V gene: TRBV6-1
J gene: TRBJ2-7
clone size: few
D gene: NA
CDR3 DNA: TGTGCCAGCAGTGGGGAGTGGTTGGTCGAGCAGTACTTC
CDR3 protein: CASSGEWLVEQYF

V gene: TRBV30
J gene: TRBJ1-2
clone size: NA
D gene: NA
CDR3 DNA: TGTGCCTGGAGTGCCGGAGAACCCTCCGGCGGCTACACCTTC
CDR3 protein: CAWSAGEPSGGYTF

V gene: TRBV12-3/TRBV12-4
J gene: TRBJ1-6
clone size: many
D gene: NA
CDR3 DNA: TGTGCCAGCAGTTTCGTCCCAGGTCGTTCACCCCTCCACTTT
CDR3 protein: CASSFVPGRSPLHF

V gene: TRBV14
J gene: TRBJ1-1
clone size: many
D gene: NA
CDR3 DNA: TGTGCCAGCAGCCAAGATGAACCGGGGAGGGCTTTCTTT
CDR3 protein: CASSQDEPGRAFF

V gene: TRBV2
J gene: TRBJ1-5
clone size: many
D gene: NA
CDR3 DNA: TGTGCCAGCAGGCAGGGAACCAGAGATCAGCCCCAGCATTTT
CDR3 protein: CASRQGTRDQPQHF

V gene: TRBV3-1
J gene: TRBJ1-2
clone size: NA
D gene: NA
CDR3 DNA: TGTGCCAGCAGCCAAGATATCGGCTACACCTTC
CDR3 protein: CASSQDIGYTF

V gene: TRBV5-1
J gene: TRBJ1-1
clone size: many
D gene: NA
CDR3 DNA: TGCGCCAGCAGCTTAAATACTCTTCCCCGCACTGAAGCTTTCTTT
CDR3 protein: CASSLNTLPRTEAFF

V gene: TRBV19
J gene: TRBJ2-3
clone size: many
D gene: NA
CDR3 DNA: TGTGCCAGTGCCCTGGGGGCGGAGGCAGATACGCAGTATTTT
CDR3 protein: CASALGAEADTQYF

V gene: TRBV24-1
J gene: TRBJ2-3
clone size: many
D gene: TRBD1
CDR3 DNA: TGTGCCACCAGTGACAGACAGGGTTCACGCACAGATACGCAGTATTTT
CDR3 protein: CATSDRQGSRTDTQYF

V gene: TRBV6-5
J gene: TRBJ2-1
clone size: many
D gene: NA
CDR3 DNA: TGTGCCAGCAGCCTTCTGAGGGGAGAAGTCGGTGAGCAGTTCTTC
CDR3 protein: CASSLLRGEVGEQFF

V gene: TRBV20-1
J gene: TRBJ1-1
clone size: NA
D gene: NA
CDR3 DNA: TGCAGTGCCTCGGCCCGGGGAGGCACTGAAGCTTTCTTT
CDR3 protein: CSASARGGTEAFF